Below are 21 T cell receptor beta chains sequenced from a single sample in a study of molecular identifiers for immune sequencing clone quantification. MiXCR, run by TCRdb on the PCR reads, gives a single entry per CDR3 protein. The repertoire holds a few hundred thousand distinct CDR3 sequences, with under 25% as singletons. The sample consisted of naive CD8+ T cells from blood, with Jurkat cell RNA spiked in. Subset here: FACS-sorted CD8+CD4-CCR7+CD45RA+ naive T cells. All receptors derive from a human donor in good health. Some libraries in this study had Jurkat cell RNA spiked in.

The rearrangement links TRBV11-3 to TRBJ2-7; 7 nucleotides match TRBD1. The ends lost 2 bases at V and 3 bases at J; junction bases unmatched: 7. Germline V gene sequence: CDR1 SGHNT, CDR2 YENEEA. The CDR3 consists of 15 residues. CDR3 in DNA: TGTGCCAGCAGCTTAAACTCGGGACAGAACTACGAGCAGTACTTC. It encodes CASSLNSGQNYEQYF.

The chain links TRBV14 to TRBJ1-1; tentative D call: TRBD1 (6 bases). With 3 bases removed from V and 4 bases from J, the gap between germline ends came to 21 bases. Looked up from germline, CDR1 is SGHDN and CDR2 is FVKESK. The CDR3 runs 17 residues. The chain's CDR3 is CASSHTDRRTFPTEAFF. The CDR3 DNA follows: TGTGCCAGCAGCCACACCGACAGGCGGACTTTTCCCACTGAAGCTTTCTTT. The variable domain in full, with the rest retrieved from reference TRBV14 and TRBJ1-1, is EAGVTQFPSHSVIEKGQTVTLRCDPISGHDNLYWYRRVMGKEIKFLLHFVKESKQDESGMPNNRFLAERTGGTYSTLKVQPAELEDSGVYFCASSHTDRRTFPTEAFFGQGTRLTVV.

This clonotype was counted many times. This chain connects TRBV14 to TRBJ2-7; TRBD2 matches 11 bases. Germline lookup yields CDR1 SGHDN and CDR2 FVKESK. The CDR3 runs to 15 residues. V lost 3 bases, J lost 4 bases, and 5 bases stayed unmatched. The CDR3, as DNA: TGTGCCAGCAGCCACCCACTAGCGGGAGAGTACGAGCAGTACTTC. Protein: CASSHPLAGEYEQYF. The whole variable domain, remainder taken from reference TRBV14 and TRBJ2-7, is EAGVTQFPSHSVIEKGQTVTLRCDPISGHDNLYWYRRVMGKEIKFLLHFVKESKQDESGMPNNRFLAERTGGTYSTLKVQPAELEDSGVYFCASSHPLAGEYEQYFGPGTRLTVT.

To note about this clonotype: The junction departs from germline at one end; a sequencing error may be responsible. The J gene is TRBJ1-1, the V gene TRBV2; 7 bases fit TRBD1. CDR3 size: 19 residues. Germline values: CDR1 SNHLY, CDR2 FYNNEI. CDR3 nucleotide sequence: TGTGCCACCCTAAGTGGTACCACGATAAATACAGGGGAGAACACTGGAGCTTTCTTT. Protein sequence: CATLSGTTINTGENTGAFF.

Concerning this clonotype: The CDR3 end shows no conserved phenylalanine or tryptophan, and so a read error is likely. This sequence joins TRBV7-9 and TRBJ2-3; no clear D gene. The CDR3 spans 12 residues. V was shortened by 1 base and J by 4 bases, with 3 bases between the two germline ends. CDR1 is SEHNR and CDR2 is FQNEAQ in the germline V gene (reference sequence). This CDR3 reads CASSLVSDTQYL. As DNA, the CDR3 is TGTGCCAGCAGCTTAGTGTCAGATACGCAGTATCTT.

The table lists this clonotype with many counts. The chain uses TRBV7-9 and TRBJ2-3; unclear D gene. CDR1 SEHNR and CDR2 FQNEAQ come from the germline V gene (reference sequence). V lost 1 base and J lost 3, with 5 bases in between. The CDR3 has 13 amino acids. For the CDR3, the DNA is TGTGCCAGCAGCTTAGAAACAACAGATACGCAGTATTTT. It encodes CASSLETTDTQYF.

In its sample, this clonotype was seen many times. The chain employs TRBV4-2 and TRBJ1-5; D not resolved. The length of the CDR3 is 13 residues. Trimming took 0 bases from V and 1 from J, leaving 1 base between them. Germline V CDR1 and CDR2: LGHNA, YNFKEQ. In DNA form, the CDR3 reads TGTGCCAGCAGCCAAGAGAGCAATCAGCCCCAGCATTTT. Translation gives CASSQESNQPQHF.

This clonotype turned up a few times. The CDR3 reads CAISESVQETQYF. CDR3 sequence (DNA): TGTGCCATCAGTGAGTCGGTCCAAGAGACCCAGTACTTC. This rearrangement joins TRBV10-3 to TRBJ2-5; D gene uncertain. There are 13 residues in the CDR3. The germline CDR1 and CDR2 sequences are ENHRY and SYGVKD. Between the trimmed V and J ends, which lost 0 bases and 1 base, there was a span of 3 bases.

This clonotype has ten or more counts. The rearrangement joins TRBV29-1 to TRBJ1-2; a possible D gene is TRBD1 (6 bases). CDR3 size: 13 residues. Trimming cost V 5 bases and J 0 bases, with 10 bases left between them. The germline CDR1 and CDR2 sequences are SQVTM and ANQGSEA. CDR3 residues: CSVRTATNYGYTF. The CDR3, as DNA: TGCAGCGTTAGGACAGCCACTAACTATGGCTACACCTTC.

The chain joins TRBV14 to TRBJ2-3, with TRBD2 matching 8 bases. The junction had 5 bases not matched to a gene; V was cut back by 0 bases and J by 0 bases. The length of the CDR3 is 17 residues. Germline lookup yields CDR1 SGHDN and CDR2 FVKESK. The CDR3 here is CASSQESSGRSTDTQYF. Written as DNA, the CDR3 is TGTGCCAGCAGCCAAGAGTCTAGCGGGCGTAGCACAGATACGCAGTATTTT.

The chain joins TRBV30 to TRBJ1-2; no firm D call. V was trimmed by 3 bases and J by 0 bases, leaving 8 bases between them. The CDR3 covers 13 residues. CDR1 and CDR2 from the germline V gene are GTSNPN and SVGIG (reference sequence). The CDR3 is CAWRPGANYGYTF. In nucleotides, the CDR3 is TGTGCCTGGAGGCCAGGAGCTAACTATGGCTACACCTTC.

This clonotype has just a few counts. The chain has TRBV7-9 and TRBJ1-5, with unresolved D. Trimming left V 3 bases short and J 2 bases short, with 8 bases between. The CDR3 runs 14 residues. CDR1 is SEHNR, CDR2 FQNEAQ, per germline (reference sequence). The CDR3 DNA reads TGTGCCAGCAGCTTCGCGGATGGCAATCAGCCCCAGCATTTT. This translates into CASSFADGNQPQHF.

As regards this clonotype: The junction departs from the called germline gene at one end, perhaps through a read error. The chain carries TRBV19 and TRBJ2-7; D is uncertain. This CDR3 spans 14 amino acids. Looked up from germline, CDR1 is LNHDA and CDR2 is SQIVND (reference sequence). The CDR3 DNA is TGTGCCAGTAGTATTAGTGACCTCGCCTACGGGCAGTACTTC. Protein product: CASSISDLAYGQYF. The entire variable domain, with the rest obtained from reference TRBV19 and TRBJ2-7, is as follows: DGGITQSPKYLFRKEGQNVTLSCEQNLNHDAMYWYRQDPGQGLRLIYYSQIVNDFQKGDIAEGYSVSREKKESFPLTVTSAQKNPTAFYLCASSISDLAYGQYFGPGTRLTVT.

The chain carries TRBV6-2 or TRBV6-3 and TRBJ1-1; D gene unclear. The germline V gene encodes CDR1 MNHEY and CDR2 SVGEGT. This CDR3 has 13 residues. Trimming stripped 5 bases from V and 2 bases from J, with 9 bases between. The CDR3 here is CASSRRINTEAFF. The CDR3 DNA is TGTGCCAGCAGTCGGAGGATCAACACTGAAGCTTTCTTT.

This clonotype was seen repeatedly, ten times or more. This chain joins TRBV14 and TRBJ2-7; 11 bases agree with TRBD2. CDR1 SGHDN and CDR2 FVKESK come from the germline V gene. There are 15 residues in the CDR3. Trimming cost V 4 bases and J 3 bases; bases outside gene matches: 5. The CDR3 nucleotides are TGTGCCAGCAGCCTACTAGCGGGGGATATCTACGAGCAGTACTTC. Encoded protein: CASSLLAGDIYEQYF.

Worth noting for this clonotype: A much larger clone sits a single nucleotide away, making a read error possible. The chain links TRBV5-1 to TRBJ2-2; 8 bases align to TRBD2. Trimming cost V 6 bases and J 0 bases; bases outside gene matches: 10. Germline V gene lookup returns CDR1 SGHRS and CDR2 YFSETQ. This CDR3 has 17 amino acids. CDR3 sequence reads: CASKLADPYPNTGELFF. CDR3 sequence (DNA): TGCGCCAGCAAACTAGCGGACCCATACCCGAACACCGGGGAGCTGTTTTTT.

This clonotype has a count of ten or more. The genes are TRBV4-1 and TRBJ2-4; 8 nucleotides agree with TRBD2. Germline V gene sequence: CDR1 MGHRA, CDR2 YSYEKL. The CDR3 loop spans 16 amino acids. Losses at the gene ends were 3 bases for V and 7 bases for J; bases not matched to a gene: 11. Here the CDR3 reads CASSQGWSGSLNIQYF. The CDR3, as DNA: TGCGCCAGCAGCCAGGGCTGGAGCGGGAGCCTGAACATTCAGTACTTC.

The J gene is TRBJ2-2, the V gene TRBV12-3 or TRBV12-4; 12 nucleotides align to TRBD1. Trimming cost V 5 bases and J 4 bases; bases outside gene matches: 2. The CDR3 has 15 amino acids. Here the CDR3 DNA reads TGTGCCAGCAGTCCGGGACAGGGGGCCACCGGGGAGCTGTTTTTT. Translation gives CASSPGQGATGELFF.

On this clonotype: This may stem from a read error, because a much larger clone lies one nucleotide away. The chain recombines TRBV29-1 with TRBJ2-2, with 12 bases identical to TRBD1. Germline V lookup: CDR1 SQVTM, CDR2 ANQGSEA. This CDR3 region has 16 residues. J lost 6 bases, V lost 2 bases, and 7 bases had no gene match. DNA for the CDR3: TGCAGCGTTGAATTCTCCGGGACAGGGGGCCCCGGGGAGCTGTTTTTT. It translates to CSVEFSGTGGPGELFF.

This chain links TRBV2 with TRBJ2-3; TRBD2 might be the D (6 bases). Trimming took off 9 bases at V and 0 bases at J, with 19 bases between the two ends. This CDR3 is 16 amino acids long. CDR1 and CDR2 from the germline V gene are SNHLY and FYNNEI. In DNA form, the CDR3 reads TGTGCCAGAACGAGAGGCAGCGGGCCTAGCACAGATACGCAGTATTTT. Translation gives CARTRGSGPSTDTQYF.

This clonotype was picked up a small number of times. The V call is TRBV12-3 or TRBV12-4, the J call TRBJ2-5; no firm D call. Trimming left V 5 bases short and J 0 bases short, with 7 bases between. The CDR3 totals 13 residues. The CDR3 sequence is CASSHSYQETQYF. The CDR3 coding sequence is TGTGCCAGCAGTCACTCGTACCAAGAGACCCAGTACTTC.